Listed below are T cell receptor beta chains from one sample, sequenced in a study of shared clonotypes between healthy human individuals. Only in-frame clones appear in the TCRdb table, and some are missing; sequencing was by immunoSEQ multiplex PCR. The top ten clones hold around 0.14% of a sample with roughly 2.5 million clones, more than 80% of them seen once. Sequencing was carried out using naive CD4+ T cells sorted from blood. These receptors all stem from a man between 18 and 35 years old in good health. Each CDR3 is given without its conserved first and last residue. Fields, in order: V gene, J gene, CDR3 protein.

v_gene: TRBV29-1
j_gene: TRBJ2-3
CDR3aa: SVPGTGVIDTQY

v_gene: TRBV7-3
j_gene: TRBJ2-7
CDR3aa: ASSLKQSYEQY

v_gene: TRBV10-2
j_gene: TRBJ1-3
CDR3aa: ASKKEERFSGNTIY

v_gene: TRBV30
j_gene: TRBJ1-6
CDR3aa: ACPQPGKDLAPLH

v_gene: TRBV7-2
j_gene: TRBJ2-3
CDR3aa: ASSFTAGLHTDTQY

v_gene: TRBV19
j_gene: TRBJ2-2
CDR3aa: ASSIGWGTSNTGELF

v_gene: TRBV6-5
j_gene: TRBJ1-2
CDR3aa: ASSYAGQTNGYT

v_gene: TRBV29-1
j_gene: TRBJ1-4
CDR3aa: SVGGFGTLAEKLF

v_gene: TRBV5-1
j_gene: TRBJ2-2
CDR3aa: ASSLLDRKRTGELF

v_gene: TRBV10-1
j_gene: TRBJ2-3
CDR3aa: ASRRDSTDTQY

v_gene: TRBV5-1
j_gene: TRBJ1-1
CDR3aa: ASSLRTEKGTEAF